These T cell receptor beta chains were read from a single sample in a study of blood T cell repertoires in COVID-19. The method was immunoSEQ multiplex PCR; TCRdb's version includes in-frame clones alone and lacks a portion of them. The sample comprises 500,000 or so clones, around 90% of which are singletons, and about 0.7% rests with the top ten. Specimen: PBMCs or T cells enriched from blood (not recorded which). Receptor source: a woman younger than 35 who had recovered from COVID-19. CDR3s include the opening cysteine and the closing phenylalanine or tryptophan. Each record gives: V gene, clone size, D gene, J gene, CDR3 protein, CDR3 DNA. D genes are given only for firm matches. Not all rows give a size; the values are once, few, many and, for expanded clones, a class.

TRBV6-4	.	.	TRBJ1-1	CASSEEGGGTEAFF	TGTGCCAGCAGTGAAGAGGGAGGGGGCACTGAAGCTTTCTTT
TRBV2	.	.	TRBJ1-5	CASSERAGDFQPQHF	TGTGCCAGCAGTGAACGGGCAGGGGATTTTCAGCCCCAGCATTTT
TRBV28	.	.	TRBJ1-2	CASSLGFNYGYTF	TGTGCCAGCAGTTTGGGCTTTAACTATGGCTACACCTTC
TRBV19	.	.	TRBJ1-1	CASSLWGRTTAFF	TGTGCCAGCTCACTGTGGGGGCGGACGACGGCTTTCTTT
TRBV6-5	.	.	TRBJ1-2	CASRPRGDSYGYTF	TGTGCCAGCAGGCCCAGGGGTGACAGCTATGGCTACACCTTC
TRBV28	.	.	TRBJ1-1	CASSPNNENTEAFF	TGTGCCAGCAGTCCAAACAATGAGAACACTGAAGCTTTCTTT
TRBV7-2	.	TRBD2	TRBJ2-3	CASSFTSGGLTDTQYF	TGTGCCAGCAGCTTTACCAGCGGGGGGCTCACAGATACGCAGTATTTT
TRBV10-2	.	.	TRBJ2-7	CASKGSGIHEQYF	TGCGCCAGCAAAGGGTCAGGGATCCACGAGCAGTACTTC
TRBV6-8	.	.	TRBJ1-2	CASSLDTYNYGYTF	TGTGCCAGCAGCCTTGACACTTACAACTATGGCTACACCTTC
TRBV28	.	.	TRBJ1-6	CASSPPGENSPLHF	TGTGCCAGCAGCCCCCCGGGGGAGAATTCACCCCTCCACTTT
TRBV7-9	.	.	TRBJ2-2	CASRGSEAQLTGELFF	TGTGCCAGCAGAGGCTCCGAAGCGCAGCTCACCGGGGAGCTGTTTTTT
TRBV28	.	TRBD1	TRBJ1-2	CASSASGTGRGYTF	TGTGCCAGTTCAGCCTCCGGGACAGGACGTGGCTACACCTTC
TRBV5-8	.	.	TRBJ1-2	CASSYEGVGYGYTF	TGTGCCAGCAGCTACGAAGGGGTGGGCTATGGCTACACCTTC
TRBV19	.	TRBD1	TRBJ1-2	CASSPGQEETNYGYTF	TGTGCCAGTAGTCCTGGACAGGAGGAAACTAACTATGGCTACACCTTC
TRBV13	.	.	TRBJ1-1	CASSLRGSDTEAFF	TGTGCCAGCAGCTTACGGGGGAGTGACACTGAAGCTTTCTTT
TRBV15	.	.	TRBJ2-2	CATSRRVTGELFF	TGTGCCACCAGCAGGAGGGTTACCGGGGAGCTGTTTTTT
TRBV7-7	.	.	TRBJ2-5	CASSLGRGEETQYF	TGTGCTAGCAGCTTAGGGCGGGGCGAAGAGACCCAGTACTTC
TRBV5-6	.	.	TRBJ1-1	CASSLFGPNTEAFF	TGTGCCAGCAGCTTATTTGGCCCGAACACTGAAGCTTTCTTT
TRBV7-8	.	.	TRBJ2-7	CASSLARDSPYEQYF	TGTGCCAGCAGCTTAGCCAGGGACTCTCCCTACGAGCAGTACTTC
TRBV18	.	.	TRBJ1-5	CASSPDTNQPQHF	TGTGCCAGCTCACCCGATACAAATCAGCCCCAGCATTTT
TRBV6-4	.	.	TRBJ1-1	CASSETVRDTEAFF	TGTGCCAGCAGTGAGACAGTCAGGGACACTGAAGCTTTCTTT
TRBV7-2	.	TRBD1	TRBJ2-7	CASSFQTGRDEQYF	TGTGCCAGCAGCTTCCAGACAGGGCGGGACGAGCAGTACTTC
TRBV6-6	.	TRBD1	TRBJ1-5	CASSYDRAAFGPQHF	TGTGCCAGCAGTTACGACAGGGCGGCCTTCGGGCCCCAGCATTTT
TRBV11-2	.	.	TRBJ2-4	CASSLDRLAKNIQYF	TGTGCCAGCAGCTTAGATCGACTAGCCAAAAACATTCAGTACTTC
TRBV7-9	.	.	TRBJ1-3	CASSHIPDRGNTIYF	TGTGCCAGCAGCCATATACCGGACAGAGGAAACACCATATATTTT
TRBV30	.	TRBD1	TRBJ1-2	CAWRVLLLDRGRWGGYTF	TGTGCCTGGAGAGTTTTGTTGCTCGACAGGGGGCGCTGGGGTGGCTACACCTTC
TRBV30	.	TRBD1	TRBJ1-5	CAWRWCGQGASQPQHF	TGTGCCTGGAGATGGTGTGGACAGGGGGCGTCTCAGCCCCAGCATTTT
TRBV7-2	.	.	TRBJ2-5	CASSPGDSWGETQYF	TGTGCCAGCAGCCCTGGGGACTCCTGGGGGGAGACCCAGTACTTC
TRBV10-3	.	.	TRBJ1-4	CAIASTWQEKLFF	TGTGCCATCGCTTCAACATGGCAAGAAAAACTGTTTTTT
TRBV6-5	.	.	TRBJ2-5	CASNRGGETQYF	TGTGCCAGCAACCGAGGAGGGGAGACCCAGTACTTC
TRBV28	.	TRBD1	TRBJ1-4	CASSPSEGAREKLFF	TGTGCCAGCAGTCCGTCCGAGGGGGCTCGTGAAAAACTGTTTTTT
TRBV2	once	TRBD1	TRBJ1-6	CASTTGGDSPLHF	TGTGCCAGCACGACAGGGGGGGACTCACCCCTCCACTTT
TRBV30	.	TRBD2	TRBJ2-1	CAHSRGTSGGHEQFF	TGTGCCCATTCACGGGGGACTAGCGGGGGACATGAGCAGTTCTTC
TRBV6-5	.	.	TRBJ1-1	CASSFNRDDTEAFF	TGTGCCAGCAGTTTCAACAGGGATGACACTGAAGCTTTCTTT
TRBV9	.	TRBD1	TRBJ1-2	CASSWDSNYGYTF	TGTGCCAGCAGCTGGGACAGCAACTATGGCTACACCTTC
TRBV18	once	.	TRBJ2-7	CASSPPGTSSSYEQYF	TGTGCCAGCTCACCCCCTGGGACTTCTAGCTCCTACGAGCAGTACTTC
TRBV2	.	.	TRBJ1-1	CASRGLTSFGGEAFF	TGTGCCAGCAGGGGACTGACCTCATTCGGGGGTGAAGCTTTCTTT
TRBV19	once	.	TRBJ1-2	CASSIRDYYGYTF	TGTGCCAGTAGTATACGGGACTACTATGGCTACACCTTC
TRBV28	.	.	TRBJ2-5	CASSSHTKQETQYF	TGTGCCAGCAGTTCGCACACAAAACAAGAGACCCAGTACTTC
TRBV9	.	.	TRBJ2-5	CASSVEAGETQYF	TGTGCCAGCAGCGTAGAGGCAGGGGAGACCCAGTACTTC
TRBV16	.	TRBD2	TRBJ2-3	CASSPRASGVYTDTQYF	TGTGCCAGCAGCCCCCGAGCTAGCGGGGTTTACACAGATACGCAGTATTTT